This passage covers 25 T cell receptor beta chains from one sample sequenced in a study of cytomegalovirus exposure and HLA in healthy donors. 60 Vbeta and 13 Jbeta primers were used in PCR. The table came from immunoSEQ multiplex PCR; TCRdb's copy has only in-frame clones and leaves some out. The sample carries around 190,000 clones, approximately 75% recorded once. Sequencing was done on a sample of PBMCs. These receptors were taken from a man between 25 and 39 years old in good health and CMV-seropositive.

In this sample, this clone turned up once. The chain combines TRBV21-1 with TRBJ2-3; TRBD1, the table's D call, was not compared with the DNA. TRBV21-1 has pseudogene status. The CDR3 totals 16 residues. CDR3 amino acids: CASSKRPGQGTDTQYF. The CDR3 DNA sequence: TGTGCCAGCAGCAAAAGGCCGGGACAGGGGACAGATACGCAGTATTTT.

The rearrangement uses TRBV18 and TRBJ1-1; D remains ambiguous. Per germline, CDR1 KGHSH and CDR2 LQKENI. The CDR3 consists of 12 residues. Trimming removed 6 bases at V and 4 bases at J, with 9 bases between. The CDR3 loop is CASSAQSTEAFF. The CDR3 DNA reads as TGTGCCAGCTCGGCACAGAGCACTGAAGCTTTCTTT.

This clone was recorded once. The V and J genes are TRBV21-1 and TRBJ2-7; the table assigns TRBD1, which was not confirmed against the DNA. TRBV21-1 is classified as a pseudogene. This CDR3 has 19 residues. CDR3 DNA: TGTGCCAGCAGCAAAGGAGAGACAGGGGAGTACGGGAGAGGGTACGAGCAGTACTTC. Residues: CASSKGETGEYGRGYEQYF.

The rearrangement uses TRBV19 and TRBJ2-1; 7 positions match TRBD1. Germline assignment: CDR1 LNHDA and CDR2 SQIVND (reference sequence). V trimming: 7 bases; J trimming: 1 base; junction bases outside the gene matches: 7. The CDR3 loop spans 15 amino acids. The CDR3 loop reads CASTTGTASYNEQFF. Here the CDR3 DNA reads TGTGCCAGTACCACCGGGACAGCATCCTACAATGAGCAGTTCTTC. The full variable domain, in which reference TRBV19 and TRBJ2-1 provide the parts outside the CDR3, is DGGITQSPKYLFRKEGQNVTLSCEQNLNHDAMYWYRQDPGQGLRLIYYSQIVNDFQKGDIAEGYSVSREKKESFPLTVTSAQKNPTAFYLCASTTGTASYNEQFFGPGTRLTVL.

This clone turned up a few times. The gene calls are TRBV7-2 and TRBJ2-5, with TRBD2 matching 11 bases. Trimming cost V 1 base and J 5 bases; bases outside gene matches: 0. The CDR3 runs 14 residues. Per the germline V gene, CDR1 is SGHTA and CDR2 is FQGNSA. CDR3 amino acids: CASSLGTSGETQYF. CDR3 nucleotide sequence: TGTGCCAGCAGCTTAGGGACTAGCGGGGAGACCCAGTACTTC.

The chain employs TRBV5-8 and TRBJ2-1; the match to TRBD2 covers 13 bases. V shed 4 bases and J 4 bases; nucleotides not matched to a gene: 2. CDR1 is SGHTS and CDR2 is YDEGEE in the germline V gene. This CDR3 spans 15 amino acids. This CDR3 reads CASSEGLAGYNEQFF. DNA of the CDR3: TGTGCCAGCAGCGAGGGACTAGCGGGATACAATGAGCAGTTCTTC.

The chain employs TRBV10-3 and TRBJ1-1; 8 positions agree with TRBD1. Per the germline V gene, CDR1 is ENHRY and CDR2 is SYGVKD. CDR3 length equals 11 residues. V was pared by 7 bases and J by 7 bases, with 2 bases of the junction left unmatched. CDR3 sequence (DNA): TGTGCCATCACTGGGACAGGTGAAGCTTTCTTT. Its translation is CAITGTGEAFF.

This rearrangement joins TRBV5-1 to TRBJ2-2; 7 bases are a match to TRBD1. CDR1 and CDR2 (germline): SGHRS, YFSETQ. With V trimmed by 4 bases and J by 6 bases, 12 bases remained unmatched. The CDR3 has 16 amino acids. The CDR3, as DNA: TGCGCCAGCAGCCCGCAGGGGGTGCATTCCTCCGGGGAGCTGTTTTTT. This translates into CASSPQGVHSSGELFF.

This clone has a handful of counts. In DNA, the CDR3 is TGTGCCAGCAGTTACTCCTTTGACAGATCAAACACCATATATTTT. Translating gives CASSYSFDRSNTIYF. This chain uses TRBV6-5 with TRBJ1-3; possible D gene TRBD1, 5 bases. CDR1 and CDR2 from the germline V gene are MNHEY and SVGAGI. V lost 0 bases and J 6 bases, leaving 12 bases between the germline ends. The CDR3 sequence is 15 residues long.

The table lists this clone with a count of one. The genes are TRBV5-1 and TRBJ2-3; D unresolved. Trimming took 2 bases from V and 4 from J, leaving 5 bases between them. The CDR3 has 12 amino acids. The germline CDR1 and CDR2 sequences are SGHRS and YFSETQ. The CDR3 protein is CASSLRADTQYF. DNA for the CDR3: TGCGCCAGCAGCTTACGCGCAGATACGCAGTATTTT.

This chain's CDR3 is CAIPPGLAGPASYNEQFF. CDR3 coding DNA: TGTGCCATCCCTCCGGGACTAGCGGGCCCAGCCTCCTACAATGAGCAGTTCTTC. The genes are TRBV28 and TRBJ2-1; TRBD2 agrees at 12 bases. The CDR3 loop spans 18 amino acids. Germline lookup yields CDR1 MDHEN and CDR2 SYDVKM. Trimming cost V 10 bases and J 0 bases; bases outside gene matches: 13.

The table lists this clone with a count of one. The genes are TRBV9 and TRBJ2-1, with 10 bases fitting TRBD2. Germline CDR1 reads SGDLS; CDR2 reads YYNGEE. V was pared by 1 base and J by 5 bases, with 3 bases of the junction left unmatched. This CDR3 contains 15 residues. CDR3 bases: TGTGCCAGCAGCGTATGGAGCGGGGGGGACAATGAGCAGTTCTTC. Protein: CASSVWSGGDNEQFF.

The V and J genes are TRBV18 and TRBJ2-7, with 7 positions matching TRBD1. Trimming at V came to 2 bases and at J to 2 bases, leaving 3 bases not matched to a gene. Germline loops: CDR1 KGHSH, CDR2 LQKENI. The CDR3 has 14 amino acids. In DNA, the CDR3 is TGTGCCAGCTCACCAAGGGGACAGCCCTACGAGCAGTACTTC. It encodes CASSPRGQPYEQYF.

In this sample, this clone turned up a few times. This chain uses TRBV7-8 with TRBJ2-7, with no clear D. Per germline, CDR1 SGHVS and CDR2 FQNEAQ. V gave up 5 bases and J gave up 4 bases, with 18 bases separating them. This CDR3 has 15 residues. This CDR3 reads CASSPQKWAGYEQYF. CDR3 sequence (DNA): TGTGCCAGCAGCCCACAGAAGTGGGCCGGTTACGAGCAGTACTTC. Complete variable domain (other parts from reference TRBV7-8 and TRBJ2-7): GAGVSQSPRYKVAKRGQDVALRCDPISGHVSLFWYQQALGQGPEFLTYFQNEAQLDKSGLPSDRFFAERPEGSVSTLKIQRTQQEDSAVYLCASSPQKWAGYEQYFGPGTRLTVT.

This chain joins TRBV9 and TRBJ2-3, with a weak D call TRBD1 (6 bases). This CDR3 has 17 amino acids. Trimming removed 1 base from V and 2 bases from J, with 17 bases in between. Germline CDR1 is SGDLS and CDR2 is YYNGEE. The CDR3 loop is CASSVQGSRSYTDTQYF. As DNA, the CDR3 is TGTGCCAGCAGCGTACAGGGGAGTAGGAGCTACACAGATACGCAGTATTTT.

V is TRBV10-3 and J is TRBJ2-3; TRBD1 is a possible D gene (5 bases). Germline CDR1 is ENHRY and CDR2 is SYGVKD. The CDR3 is 14 residues long. Trimming stripped 4 bases from V and 4 bases from J, with 12 bases between. The CDR3 spells CAISGSRAADTQYF. CDR3 coding DNA: TGTGCCATCAGTGGGTCCAGGGCCGCAGATACGCAGTATTTT.

This clone was found a few times. This chain connects TRBV19 to TRBJ2-1, with 10 nucleotides matching TRBD2. V lost 4 bases, J lost 6 bases, and 9 bases stayed unmatched. Germline V gene sequence: CDR1 LNHDA, CDR2 SQIVND (reference sequence). The CDR3 is 16 amino acids. The CDR3, as DNA: TGTGCCAGTAGTAAGGGGGCTAGCGGGGGCCCCAATGAGCAGTTCTTC. It is translated as CASSKGASGGPNEQFF.

The chain links TRBV10-3 to TRBJ2-7; D is perhaps TRBD2 (7 bases). The length of the CDR3 is 13 residues. V shed 10 bases and J shed 2 bases, with 15 bases lying between them. Germline CDR1 is ENHRY and CDR2 is SYGVKD. In DNA form, the CDR3 reads TGTGCCAGCAGGGGCGGGAGTCCCTACGAGCAGTACTTC. Residues: CASRGGSPYEQYF.

The chain links TRBV19 to TRBJ2-2, with a tentative D call TRBD1 (6 bases). V shed 1 base and J shed 8 bases, with 11 bases lying between them. Per germline, CDR1 LNHDA and CDR2 SQIVND (reference sequence). CDR3 length equals 14 residues. CDR3 protein: CASSIVGTTGELFF. For the CDR3, the DNA is TGTGCCAGTAGTATAGTGGGGACAACGGGGGAGCTGTTTTTT.

This clone is a singleton in its sample. J is TRBJ2-1 and V is TRBV6-5; no clear D gene. V was shortened by 0 bases and J by 5 bases, with 8 bases between the two germline ends. The CDR3 loop spans 14 amino acids. CDR1 MNHEY and CDR2 SVGAGI come from the germline V gene. CDR3 nucleotide sequence: TGTGCCAGCAGTTACTCGCCCGAGAACAATGAGCAGTTCTTC. Protein: CASSYSPENNEQFF.

The V call is TRBV28, the J call TRBJ1-2, with D perhaps matching TRBD1 (5 bases). The V end lost 8 bases, the J end lost 3 bases, and 13 bases lay between the germline ends. CDR1 is MDHEN, CDR2 SYDVKM, per germline. The CDR3 extends over 13 amino acids. The CDR3: CASGGVGYYGYTF. As DNA, the CDR3 is TGTGCCAGCGGGGGGGTCGGCTACTATGGCTACACCTTC.

The V gene is TRBV14, the J gene TRBJ2-1; the match to TRBD2 covers 12 bases. Germline assignment: CDR1 SGHDN and CDR2 FVKESK. The CDR3 totals 14 residues. J was trimmed by 9 bases and V by 4 bases; bases with no gene match: 4. The chain's CDR3 is CASSRGLAGGEQFF. CDR3 nucleotides: TGTGCCAGCAGCCGGGGACTAGCGGGTGGTGAGCAGTTCTTC.

V and J are TRBV10-3 and TRBJ2-3, with TRBD2 matching 13 bases. V was pared by 11 bases and J by 7 bases, with 15 bases of the junction left unmatched. This CDR3 has 16 amino acids. Looked up from germline, CDR1 is ENHRY and CDR2 is SYGVKD. This CDR3 is CASLGSLAGGPYTQYF. The CDR3 DNA follows: TGTGCCTCCTTAGGATCACTAGCGGGGGGGCCGTATACGCAGTATTTT.

This chain links TRBV6-5 with TRBJ2-1, with TRBD2 identical over 7 bases. CDR1 and CDR2 from the germline V gene are MNHEY and SVGAGI. The length of the CDR3 is 15 residues. The V gene end was trimmed by 8 bases and the J gene end by 2 bases; junction bases not matched to a gene: 9. This chain's CDR3 is CASRLTSATYNEQFF. Here the CDR3 DNA reads TGTGCCAGCCGCCTCACTAGCGCTACCTACAATGAGCAGTTCTTC.

This chain joins TRBV10-3 and TRBJ2-7, with 10 nucleotides matching TRBD2. The germline V gene has CDR1 ENHRY and CDR2 SYGVKD. The junction had 15 bases not matched to a gene; V was cut back by 8 bases and J by 5 bases. CDR3 length equals 16 residues. DNA for the CDR3: TGTGCCATCGGGGGAGAAGCGGGAGGGCCGATGAACGAGCAGTACTTC. Translating gives CAIGGEAGGPMNEQYF.